Shown below are 14 T cell receptor beta chains from a single sample sequenced in a study of shared clonotypes between healthy human individuals. TCRdb's copy holds only in-frame clones and misses some; the assay was immunoSEQ multiplex PCR. This sample yields about 2.3 million clones, of which 85% to 95% are seen a single time; under 0.45% belongs to the top ten. Specimen: naive CD4+ T cells from PBMCs. Noted subset: CD45RA+ positively selected. These receptors were obtained from a man aged 18 to 30 in good health. Some clones in this sample may be carry-over from other donors' samples.

This rearrangement joins TRBV27 to TRBJ2-1; possible D gene TRBD2, 7 bases. The CDR3 runs to 19 residues. Trimming pared 4 bases from V and 7 bases from J, leaving 29 bases between. CDR1 is MNHEY and CDR2 is SMNVEV in the germline V gene (reference sequence). The CDR3 reads CASSSLQGGRANQGNEQFF. CDR3 nucleotide sequence: TGTGCCAGCAGTTCCCTACAGGGCGGGAGAGCCAACCAGGGGAATGAGCAGTTCTTC.

The rearrangement joins TRBV28 to TRBJ1-2; D is undetermined. Germline CDR1 MDHEN, CDR2 SYDVKM. The CDR3 totals 16 residues. V was shortened by 5 bases and J by 4 bases, with 20 bases between the two germline ends. In DNA, the CDR3 is TGTGCCAGCAGTCCCCGTCCGGGTCCCCGAGGCTATGGCTACACCTTC. It is translated as CASSPRPGPRGYGYTF.

The chain links TRBV5-1 to TRBJ1-5, with TRBD1 as a possible D gene (5 bases). The germline CDR1 and CDR2 sequences are SGHRS and YFSETQ. The CDR3 totals 13 residues. The V gene lost 4 bases and the J gene lost 8 bases, with 13 bases spanning the gap. The DNA for the CDR3 is TGCGCCAGCAGCACCGGGGGTTCGGAGCCCCAGCATTTT. It specifies CASSTGGSEPQHF.

The chain employs TRBV5-5 and TRBJ2-3, with TRBD1 identical over 9 bases. J lost 3 bases, V lost 0 bases, and 2 bases had no gene match. CDR3 length: 15 amino acids. Germline assignment: CDR1 SGHKS and CDR2 YYEKEE (reference sequence). CDR3 region: CASSLAGQGTDTQYF. In nucleotides, the CDR3 is TGTGCCAGCAGCTTGGCTGGACAGGGGACAGATACGCAGTATTTT.

The chain combines TRBV7-8 with TRBJ1-3; D ambiguous. The length of the CDR3 is 15 residues. Between the trimmed V and J ends, which lost 4 bases and 0 bases, there was a span of 10 bases. Germline values: CDR1 SGHVS, CDR2 FQNEAQ. CDR3 amino acids: CASSSHTSSGNTIYF. CDR3 in DNA: TGTGCCAGCAGCTCCCATACTTCCTCTGGAAACACCATATATTTT.

The chain uses TRBV10-3 and TRBJ2-7; D gene uncertain. There are 13 residues in the CDR3. Germline V gives CDR1 ENHRY, CDR2 SYGVKD. V lost 11 bases to trimming and J lost 5 bases, with 19 bases between them. The CDR3 is CASTGSTDDEQYF. As DNA, the CDR3 is TGTGCCTCGACCGGTTCCACGGACGACGAGCAGTACTTC.

This clone has only a few counts. V gene TRBV21-1 combines with J gene TRBJ1-2; TRBD1 is the table's D call, not checked against the DNA. TRBV21-1 is shown as a pseudogene. CDR3 length: 13 residues. CDR3 nucleotides: TGTGCCAGCAGCGGACAGGGGGACTATGGCTACACCTTC. Amino acid sequence: CASSGQGDYGYTF.

V gene TRBV5-1 combines with J gene TRBJ2-1; 11 bases line up with TRBD2. Germline CDR1 and CDR2: SGHRS and YFSETQ. Trimming cost V 4 bases and J 9 bases; bases outside gene matches: 9. This CDR3 has 15 amino acids. For the CDR3, the DNA is TGCGCCAGCAGCCAGGGACTAGCGGTACACGGTGAGCAGTTCTTC. It encodes CASSQGLAVHGEQFF. The full variable domain, with the rest looked up from reference TRBV5-1 and TRBJ2-1, is KAGVTQTPRYLIKTRGQQVTLSCSPISGHRSVSWYQQTPGQGLQFLFEYFSETQRNKGNFPGRFSGRQFSNSRSEMNVSTLELGDSALYLCASSQGLAVHGEQFFGPGTRLTVL.

As to this clone: Distinct nucleotide sequences in the sample also encode this CDR3. The chain has TRBV7-9 and TRBJ2-5, with a possible D match to TRBD2 (5 bases). The length of the CDR3 is 14 residues. Trimming removed 0 bases at V and 1 base at J, with 6 bases between. CDR1 is SEHNR, CDR2 FQNEAQ, per germline (reference sequence). CDR3 sequence reads: CASSLAGSQETQYF. In DNA form, the CDR3 reads TGTGCCAGCAGCTTAGCGGGGAGCCAAGAGACCCAGTACTTC. The variable domain in full, completed from reference TRBV7-9 and TRBJ2-5, reads DTGVSQNPRHKITKRGQNVTFRCDPISEHNRLYWYRQTLGQGPEFLTYFQNEAQLEKSRLLSDRFSAERPKGSFSTLEIQRTEQGDSAMYLCASSLAGSQETQYFGPGTRLLVL.

V is TRBV28 and J is TRBJ2-7; 10 bases are a match to TRBD1. The germline V gene has CDR1 MDHEN and CDR2 SYDVKM. V lost 6 bases to trimming and J lost 4 bases; unmatched junction nucleotides: 9. The CDR3 runs to 15 residues. The CDR3 spells CASRPGTGVPYEQYF. For the CDR3, the DNA is TGTGCCAGCAGACCCGGGACAGGGGTTCCGTACGAGCAGTACTTC.

The genes are TRBV20-1 and TRBJ1-2; unclear D gene. The CDR3 has 11 amino acids. CDR1 DFQATT and CDR2 SNEGSKA come from the germline V gene (reference sequence). V was pared by 3 bases and J by 2 bases, with 4 bases between. CDR3 bases: TGCAGTGCTAGGGCCAACTATGGCTACACCTTC. Its translation is CSARANYGYTF.

The chain employs TRBV19 and TRBJ2-2, with 7 bases that match TRBD1. Germline CDR1 reads LNHDA; CDR2 reads SQIVND (reference sequence). Germline trimming cut 5 bases from V and 4 bases from J; bases unmatched to any gene: 7. The CDR3 contains 15 residues. The CDR3 reads CASSGRGLGTGELFF. The CDR3, as DNA: TGTGCCAGTAGTGGTAGGGGGCTTGGCACCGGGGAGCTGTTTTTT.

This sequence joins TRBV11-1 and TRBJ2-1; D is tentatively TRBD1 or TRBD2 (5 bases each). V was cut by 4 bases and J by 5 bases, with 15 bases left in between. The CDR3 has 15 amino acids. Germline V gene data show CDR1 as SGHAT and CDR2 as FQDESV (reference sequence). CDR3 sequence: CASSSGPHPNNEQFF. The CDR3 region has the DNA TGTGCCAGCAGCTCGGGACCTCACCCTAACAATGAGCAGTTCTTC.

This clone was detected only once. The chain links TRBV27 to TRBJ1-3; D might be TRBD1 (6 bases). The CDR3 runs 17 residues. Trimming shortened V by 6 bases and J by 0 bases, and 18 bases separated the two germline ends. Per the germline V gene, CDR1 is MNHEY and CDR2 is SMNVEV (reference sequence). This CDR3 reads CASSRGTPQASGNTIYF. CDR3 sequence (DNA): TGTGCCAGCAGCCGTGGGACACCCCAGGCCTCTGGAAACACCATATATTTT.